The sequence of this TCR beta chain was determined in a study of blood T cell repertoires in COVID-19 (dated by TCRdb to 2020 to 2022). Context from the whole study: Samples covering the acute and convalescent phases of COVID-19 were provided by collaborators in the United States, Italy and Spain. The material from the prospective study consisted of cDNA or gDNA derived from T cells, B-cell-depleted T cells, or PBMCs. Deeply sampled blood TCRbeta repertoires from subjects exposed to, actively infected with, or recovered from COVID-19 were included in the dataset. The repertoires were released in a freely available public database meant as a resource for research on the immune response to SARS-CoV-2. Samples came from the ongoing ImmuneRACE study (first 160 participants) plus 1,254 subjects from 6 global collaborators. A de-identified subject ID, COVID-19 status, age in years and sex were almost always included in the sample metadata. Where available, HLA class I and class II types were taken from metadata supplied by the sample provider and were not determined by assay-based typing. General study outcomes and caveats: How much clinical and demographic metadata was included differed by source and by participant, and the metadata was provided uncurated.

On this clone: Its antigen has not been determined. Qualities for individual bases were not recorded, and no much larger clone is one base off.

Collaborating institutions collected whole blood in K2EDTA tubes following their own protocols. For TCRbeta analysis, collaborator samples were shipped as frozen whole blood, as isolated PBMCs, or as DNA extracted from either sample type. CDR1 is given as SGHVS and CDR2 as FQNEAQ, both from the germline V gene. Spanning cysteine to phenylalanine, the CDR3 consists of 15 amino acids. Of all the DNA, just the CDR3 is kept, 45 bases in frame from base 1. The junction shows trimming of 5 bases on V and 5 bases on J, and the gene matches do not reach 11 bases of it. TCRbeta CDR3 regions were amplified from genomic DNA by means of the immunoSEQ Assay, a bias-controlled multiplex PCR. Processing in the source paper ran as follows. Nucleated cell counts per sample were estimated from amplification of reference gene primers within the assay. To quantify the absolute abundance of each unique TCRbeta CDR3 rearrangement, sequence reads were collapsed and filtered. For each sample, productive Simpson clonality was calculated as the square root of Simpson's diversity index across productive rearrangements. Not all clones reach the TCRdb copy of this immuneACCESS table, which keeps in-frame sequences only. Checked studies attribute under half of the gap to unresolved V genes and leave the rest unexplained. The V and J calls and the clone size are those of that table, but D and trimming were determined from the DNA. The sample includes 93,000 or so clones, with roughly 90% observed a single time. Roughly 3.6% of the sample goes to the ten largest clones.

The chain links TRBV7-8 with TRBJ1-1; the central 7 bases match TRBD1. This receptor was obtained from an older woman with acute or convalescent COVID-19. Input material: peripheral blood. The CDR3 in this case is CASSLDRVSGTEAFF. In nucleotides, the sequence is TGTGCCAGCAGCCTAGACAGGGTTTCAGGTACTGAAGCTTTCTTT.